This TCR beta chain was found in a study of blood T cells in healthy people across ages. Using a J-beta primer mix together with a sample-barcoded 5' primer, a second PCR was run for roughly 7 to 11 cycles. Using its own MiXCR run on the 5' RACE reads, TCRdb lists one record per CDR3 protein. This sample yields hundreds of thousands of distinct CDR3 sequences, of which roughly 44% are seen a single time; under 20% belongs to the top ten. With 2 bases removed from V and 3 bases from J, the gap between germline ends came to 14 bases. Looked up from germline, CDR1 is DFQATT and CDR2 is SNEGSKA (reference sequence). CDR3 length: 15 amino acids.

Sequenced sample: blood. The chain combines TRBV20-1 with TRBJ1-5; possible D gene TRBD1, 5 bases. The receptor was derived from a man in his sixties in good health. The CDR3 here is CSARPLGDFNQPQHF. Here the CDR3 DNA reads TGCAGTGCTAGACCATTGGGGGACTTCAATCAGCCCCAGCATTTT.